The 8 T cell receptor beta chains listed next were all sequenced from one sample in a study of tissue T cells after allogeneic stem cell transplantation (dated 2022 in TCRdb). Library preparation was by the immunoSEQ multiplex PCR assay. As stored in TCRdb, this immuneACCESS dataset retains in-frame rearrangements with V and J assigned. A fraction of the clones does not appear; measured against another copy, unresolved V genes explain less than half of the discrepancy, and the remainder lacks a known reason. This sample has under 30,000 clones in its table, and around 79% of those were observed once. Clones ranked in the top ten supply roughly 7.7% of the sample. The label giving this sample's time point can be read as: human tissue collected at research (rapid) autopsy. Material: tissue from the ileum, obtained at autopsy. The receptors were sampled from a female donor older than 55 with lung cancer.

The chain links TRBV6-6 to TRBJ2-7; 9 bases are shared with TRBD2. J gave up 2 bases and V 5 bases, and 7 bases lay outside the gene matches. Germline CDR1 reads MNHNY; CDR2 reads SVGAGI (reference sequence). The CDR3 sequence is 15 residues long. The CDR3 protein is CASSDFAGGTYEQYF. In DNA, the CDR3 is TGTGCCAGCAGTGACTTTGCGGGAGGGACCTACGAGCAGTACTTC.

The chain couples TRBV9 to TRBJ2-6, with 7 bases identical to TRBD1. Germline loops: CDR1 SGDLS, CDR2 YYNGEE. The CDR3 has 18 residues. The V and J ends lost 4 bases and 0 bases, in that order; junction bases with no gene match: 10. The DNA for the CDR3 is TGTGCCAGCAGCCCTTCGTTGACAGGGAGCTCTGGGGCCAACGTCCTGACTTTC. This translates into CASSPSLTGSSGANVLTF.

The chain employs TRBV18 and TRBJ2-7; possible D gene TRBD1, 6 bases. V was shortened by 6 bases and J by 2 bases, with 14 bases between the two germline ends. The germline V gene has CDR1 KGHSH and CDR2 LQKENI. This CDR3 has 14 residues. CDR3 amino acids: CASSQDRRTYEQYF. The CDR3 region has the DNA TGTGCCAGCTCTCAAGACAGGAGAACCTACGAGCAGTACTTC.

The chain employs TRBV4-2 and TRBJ2-3; 14 nucleotides match TRBD2. Germline V gene sequence: CDR1 LGHNA, CDR2 YNFKEQ. Trimming at V came to 4 bases and at J to 4 bases, leaving 13 bases not matched to a gene. The CDR3 length is 19 residues. The CDR3 DNA sequence: TGTGCCAGCAGCCGGACGGGACTAGCGGGGGACTCAGGGGCAGATACGCAGTATTTT. Its protein product is CASSRTGLAGDSGADTQYF.

Notes on this clone: Compared with germline, one end of the junction differs, possibly owing to a read error. V is TRBV19 and J is TRBJ2-1, with TRBD1 matching 12 bases. This CDR3 comprises 15 residues. The germline CDR1 and CDR2 sequences are LNHDA and SQIVND (reference sequence). CDR3 sequence (DNA): TGTGCCAGTAGTATGGGCCCGGGACAGGGGGCGATAGTAATCTTC. Its translation is CASSMGPGQGAIVIF.

The chain recombines TRBV30 with TRBJ2-7, with 7 bases that match TRBD1. CDR1 GTSNPN and CDR2 SVGIG come from the germline V gene (reference sequence). The CDR3 has 11 amino acids. With V trimmed by 3 bases and J by 6 bases, 2 bases remained unmatched. This CDR3 reads CAWRTGPEQYF. The CDR3 DNA sequence: TGTGCCTGGAGGACAGGGCCCGAGCAGTACTTC.

This clone was recorded once. The chain is built from TRBV2 and TRBJ2-1; D might be TRBD2 (5 bases). CDR3 length equals 15 residues. Germline lookup yields CDR1 SNHLY and CDR2 FYNNEI. Trimming took 4 bases from V and 2 from J, leaving 12 bases between them. CDR3 sequence reads: CASSVASPPYNEQFF. The CDR3, as DNA: TGTGCCAGCAGTGTAGCGTCCCCCCCCTACAATGAGCAGTTCTTC.

The chain has TRBV2 and TRBJ1-4; D perhaps matches TRBD1 (6 bases). Germline loops: CDR1 SNHLY, CDR2 FYNNEI. The V end lost 6 bases, the J end lost 0 bases, and 11 bases lay between the germline ends. CDR3 length equals 15 residues. This CDR3 reads CASRVQGATNEKLFF. Written as DNA, the CDR3 is TGTGCCAGCAGGGTACAGGGAGCAACTAATGAAAAACTGTTTTTT.